This T cell receptor beta chain stems from a study of blood T cells in healthy people across ages. CDR3 length equals 13 residues. V was trimmed by 4 bases and J by 7 bases, leaving 12 bases between them. Per the germline V gene, CDR1 is SGHRS and CDR2 is YFSETQ. Extraction of total RNA produced a minimum of 5 micrograms from each sample. A J-beta primer mix and a sample-barcoded 5' primer were used in a second PCR of about 7 to 12 cycles. TCRdb re-derived calls from the 5' RACE reads in MiXCR, one entry per CDR3 protein. The sample holds approximately 690,000 distinct CDR3 sequences; under 65% are singletons and the top ten take 30% to 40%. A note on this clonotype: What it binds is not known.

Overall study results and limits: Unsorted PBMC material precluded a definitive naive versus antigen-experienced comparison.

This receptor was taken from a man between 60 and 75 years old in good health. Sequences were obtained from blood. The V gene is TRBV5-1, the J gene TRBJ1-5; D perhaps matches TRBD1 (6 bases). DNA of the CDR3: TGCGCCAGCAGCCCAACAGGGTCGCAGCCCCAGCATTTT. This translates into CASSPTGSQPQHF.